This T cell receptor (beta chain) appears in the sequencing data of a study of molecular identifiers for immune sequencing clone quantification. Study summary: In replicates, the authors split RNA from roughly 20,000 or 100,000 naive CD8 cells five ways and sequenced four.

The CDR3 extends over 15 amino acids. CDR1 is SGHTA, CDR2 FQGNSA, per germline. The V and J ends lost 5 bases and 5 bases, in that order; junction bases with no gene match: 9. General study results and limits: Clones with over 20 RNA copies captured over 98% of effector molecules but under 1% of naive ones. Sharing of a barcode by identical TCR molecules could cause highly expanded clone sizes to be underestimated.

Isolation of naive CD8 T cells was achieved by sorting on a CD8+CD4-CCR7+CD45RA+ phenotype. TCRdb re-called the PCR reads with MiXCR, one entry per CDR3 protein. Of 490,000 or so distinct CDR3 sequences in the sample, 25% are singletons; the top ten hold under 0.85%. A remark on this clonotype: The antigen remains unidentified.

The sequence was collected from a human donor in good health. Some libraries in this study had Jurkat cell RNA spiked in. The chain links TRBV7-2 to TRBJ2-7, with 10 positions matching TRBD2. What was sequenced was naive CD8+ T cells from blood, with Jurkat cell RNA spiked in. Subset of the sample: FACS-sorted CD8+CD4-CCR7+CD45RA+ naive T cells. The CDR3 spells CASSNNSGGHNEQYF. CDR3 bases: TGTGCCAGCAGCAACAATAGCGGGGGGCACAACGAGCAGTACTTC.